This T cell receptor beta chain appears in the sequencing data of a study of T-cell memory formation after mild COVID-19. Study as a whole: Clusters were largely donor specific. Study-level results: Clones contracting over day 15 to 85 were CD4/CD8 balanced, with later expanders leaning CD4+. Nothing confirmed that second-wave clones peaking on day 37 were specific for SARS-CoV-2.

This clonotype was detected a few times. Its antigen is as yet unknown. From the 5' RACE reads, TCRdb called clonotypes with MiXCR, one entry per CDR3 protein. The table includes a few hundred thousand distinct CDR3 sequences, roughly a fifth detected once. Germline CDR1 reads DFQATT; CDR2 reads SNEGSKA (reference sequence). V dropped 3 bases and J dropped 2 bases, with 12 bases sitting between them. The CDR3 has 14 residues. This TCR was sampled from a man aged 18 to 29 who had mild COVID-19 (a few samples of this study predate the infection). Cell type and time point are not known. The V and J genes are TRBV20-1 and TRBJ2-3; possible D gene TRBD2, 6 bases. Material for sequencing was PBMCs or a T cell subset sorted from them (not recorded which). The CDR3 bases are TGCAGTGCTAGGCGGGGTCCCCCCACAGATACGCAGTATTTT. It specifies CSARRGPPTDTQYF.